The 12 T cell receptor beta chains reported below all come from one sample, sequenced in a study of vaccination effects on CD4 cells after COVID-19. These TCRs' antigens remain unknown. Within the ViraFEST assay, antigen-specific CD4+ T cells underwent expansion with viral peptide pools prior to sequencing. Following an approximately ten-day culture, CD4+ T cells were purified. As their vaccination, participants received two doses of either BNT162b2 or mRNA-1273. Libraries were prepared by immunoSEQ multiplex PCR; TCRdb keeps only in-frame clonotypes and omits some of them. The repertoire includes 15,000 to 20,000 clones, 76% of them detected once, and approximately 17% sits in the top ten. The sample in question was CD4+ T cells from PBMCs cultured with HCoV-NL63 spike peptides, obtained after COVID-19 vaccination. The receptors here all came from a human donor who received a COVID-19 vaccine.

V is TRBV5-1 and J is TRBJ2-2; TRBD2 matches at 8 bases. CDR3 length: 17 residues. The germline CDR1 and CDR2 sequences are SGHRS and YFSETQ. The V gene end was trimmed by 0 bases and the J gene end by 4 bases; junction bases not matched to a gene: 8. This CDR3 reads CASSLAASSGPTGELFF. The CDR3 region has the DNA TGCGCCAGCAGCTTGGCCGCGTCTAGCGGGCCCACCGGGGAGCTGTTTTTT.

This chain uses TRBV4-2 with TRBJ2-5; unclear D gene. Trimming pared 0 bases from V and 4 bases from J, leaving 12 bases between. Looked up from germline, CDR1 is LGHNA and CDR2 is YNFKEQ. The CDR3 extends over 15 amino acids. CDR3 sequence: CASSQDGSTSETQYF. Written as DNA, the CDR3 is TGTGCCAGCAGCCAAGATGGGTCGACTTCAGAGACCCAGTACTTC.

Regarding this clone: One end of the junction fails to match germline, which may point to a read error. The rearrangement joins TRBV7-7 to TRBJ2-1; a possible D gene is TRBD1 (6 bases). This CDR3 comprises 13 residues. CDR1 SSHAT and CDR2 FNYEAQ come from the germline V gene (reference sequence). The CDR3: CASSLAKQGAQFF. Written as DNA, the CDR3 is TGTGCTAGCAGCTTAGCTAAACAGGGAGCGCAGTTCTTC. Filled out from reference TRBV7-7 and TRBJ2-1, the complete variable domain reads GAGVSQSPRYKVTKRGQDVTLRCDPISSHATLYWYQQALGQGPEFLTYFNYEAQPDKSGLPSDRFSAERPEGSISTLTIQRTEQRDSAMYRCASSLAKQGAQFFGPGTRLTVL.

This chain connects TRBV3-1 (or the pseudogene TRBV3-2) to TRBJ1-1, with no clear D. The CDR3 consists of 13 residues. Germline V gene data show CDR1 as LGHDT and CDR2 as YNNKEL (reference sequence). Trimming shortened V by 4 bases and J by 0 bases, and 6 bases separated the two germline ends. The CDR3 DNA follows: TGTGCCAGCAGCCGAGAAATGAACACTGAAGCTTTCTTT. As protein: CASSREMNTEAFF.

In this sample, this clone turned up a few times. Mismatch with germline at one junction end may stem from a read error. CDR3 nucleotide sequence: TGTGCCTGGGGAGGACATTACTTC. Translation gives CAWGGHYF. This rearrangement joins TRBV30 to TRBJ1-2; a weak D match, TRBD1 (5 bases). CDR3 length equals 8 residues. Germline-derived CDR1 and CDR2 are GTSNPN and SVGIG (reference sequence).

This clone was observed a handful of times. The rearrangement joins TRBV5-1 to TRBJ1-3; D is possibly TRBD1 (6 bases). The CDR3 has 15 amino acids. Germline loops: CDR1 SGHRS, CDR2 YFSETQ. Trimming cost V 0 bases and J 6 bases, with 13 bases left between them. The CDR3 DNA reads TGCGCCAGCAGCTTGGCCAAGGCAGGGGAAAACACCATATATTTT. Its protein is CASSLAKAGENTIYF.

The CDR3 DNA follows: TGTGCCAGCAGTTACCCGGGACAGTCTGGTTCACCCCTCCACTTT. Protein: CASSYPGQSGSPLHF. This chain uses TRBV6-2 or TRBV6-3 with TRBJ1-6; 7 bases are shared with TRBD1. Germline V CDR1 and CDR2: MNHEY, SVGEGT. The CDR3 runs 15 residues. The junction had 7 bases not matched to a gene; V was cut back by 2 bases and J by 9 bases.

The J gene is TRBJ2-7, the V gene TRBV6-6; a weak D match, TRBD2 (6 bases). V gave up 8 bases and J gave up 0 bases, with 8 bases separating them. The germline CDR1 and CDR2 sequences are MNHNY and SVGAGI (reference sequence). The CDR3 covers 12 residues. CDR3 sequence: CASREISYEQYF. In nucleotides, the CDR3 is TGTGCCAGCCGGGAGATCTCCTACGAGCAGTACTTC.

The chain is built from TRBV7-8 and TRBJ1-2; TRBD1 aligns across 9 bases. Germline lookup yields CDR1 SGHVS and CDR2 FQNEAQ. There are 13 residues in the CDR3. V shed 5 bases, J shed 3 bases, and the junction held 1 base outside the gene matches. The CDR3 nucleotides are TGTGCCAGCAGCGGGGACAGGGACTATGGCTACACCTTC. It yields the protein CASSGDRDYGYTF.

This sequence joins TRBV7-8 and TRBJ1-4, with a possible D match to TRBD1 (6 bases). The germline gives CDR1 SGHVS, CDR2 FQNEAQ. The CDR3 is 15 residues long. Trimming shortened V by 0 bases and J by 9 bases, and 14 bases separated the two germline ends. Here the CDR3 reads CASSLAVGGRKKLFF. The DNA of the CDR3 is TGTGCCAGCAGCTTAGCGGTGGGGGGCAGGAAAAAACTGTTTTTT. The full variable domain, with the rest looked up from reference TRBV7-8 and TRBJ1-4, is GAGVSQSPRYKVAKRGQDVALRCDPISGHVSLFWYQQALGQGPEFLTYFQNEAQLDKSGLPSDRFFAERPEGSVSTLKIQRTQQEDSAVYLCASSLAVGGRKKLFFGSGTQLSVL.

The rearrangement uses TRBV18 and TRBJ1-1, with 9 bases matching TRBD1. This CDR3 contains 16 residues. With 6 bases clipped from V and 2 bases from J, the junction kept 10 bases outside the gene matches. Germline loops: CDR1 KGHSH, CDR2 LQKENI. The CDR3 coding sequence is TGTGCCAGCTCCCGCACGGCGGGACAGGGAAACACTGAAGCTTTCTTT. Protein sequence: CASSRTAGQGNTEAFF. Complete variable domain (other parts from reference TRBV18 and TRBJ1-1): NAGVMQNPRHLVRRRGQEARLRCSPMKGHSHVYWYRQLPEEGLKFMVYLQKENIIDESGMPKERFSAEFPKEGPSILRIQQVVRGDSAAYFCASSRTAGQGNTEAFFGQGTRLTVV.

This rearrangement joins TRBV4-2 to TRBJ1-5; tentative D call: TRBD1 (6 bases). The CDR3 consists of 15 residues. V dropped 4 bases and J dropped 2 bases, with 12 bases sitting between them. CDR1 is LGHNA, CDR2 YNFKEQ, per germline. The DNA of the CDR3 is TGTGCCAGCAGCCCTGGGGGCCTTGGCAATCAGCCCCAGCATTTT. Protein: CASSPGGLGNQPQHF.